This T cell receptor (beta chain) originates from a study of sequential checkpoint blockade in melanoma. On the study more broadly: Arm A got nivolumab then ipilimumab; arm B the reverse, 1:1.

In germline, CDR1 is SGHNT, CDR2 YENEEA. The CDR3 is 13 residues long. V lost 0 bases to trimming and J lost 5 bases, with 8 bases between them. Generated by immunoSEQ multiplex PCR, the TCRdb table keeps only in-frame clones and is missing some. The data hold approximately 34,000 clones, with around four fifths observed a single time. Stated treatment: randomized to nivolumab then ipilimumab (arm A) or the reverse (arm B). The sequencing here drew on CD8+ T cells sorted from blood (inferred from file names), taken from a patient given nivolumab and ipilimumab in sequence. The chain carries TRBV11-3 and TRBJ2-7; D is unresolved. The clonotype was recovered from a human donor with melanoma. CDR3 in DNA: TGTGCCAGCAGCTTAGATCTAATGGACGAGCAGTACTTC. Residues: CASSLDLMDEQYF.